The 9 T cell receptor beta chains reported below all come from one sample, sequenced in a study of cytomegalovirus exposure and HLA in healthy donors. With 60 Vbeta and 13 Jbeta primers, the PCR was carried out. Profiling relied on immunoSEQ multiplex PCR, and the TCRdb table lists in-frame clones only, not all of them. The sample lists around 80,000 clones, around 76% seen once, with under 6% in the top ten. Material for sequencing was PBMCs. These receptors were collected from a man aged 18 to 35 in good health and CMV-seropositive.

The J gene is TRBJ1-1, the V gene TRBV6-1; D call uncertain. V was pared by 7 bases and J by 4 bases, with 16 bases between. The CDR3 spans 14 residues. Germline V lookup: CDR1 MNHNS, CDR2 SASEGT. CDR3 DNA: TGTGCCAGCAAAAATGACGGGTTGAGCACTGAAGCTTTCTTT. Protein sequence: CASKNDGLSTEAFF.

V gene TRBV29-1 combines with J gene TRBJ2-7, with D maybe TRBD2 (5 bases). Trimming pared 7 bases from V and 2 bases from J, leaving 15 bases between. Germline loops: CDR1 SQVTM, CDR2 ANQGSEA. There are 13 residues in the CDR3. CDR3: CSASWEIPYEQYF. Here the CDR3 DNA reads TGCAGCGCCTCGTGGGAGATACCCTACGAGCAGTACTTC.

CDR3 region: CASSLAGAGYEQYF. CDR3 nucleotides: TGTGCCAGCAGCCTCGCGGGAGCGGGCTACGAGCAGTACTTC. The chain combines TRBV11-1 with TRBJ2-7; 7 bases agree with TRBD2. V lost 5 bases to trimming and J lost 3 bases; unmatched junction nucleotides: 7. From germline, CDR1 is SGHAT and CDR2 FQDESV (reference sequence). The CDR3 is 14 amino acids.

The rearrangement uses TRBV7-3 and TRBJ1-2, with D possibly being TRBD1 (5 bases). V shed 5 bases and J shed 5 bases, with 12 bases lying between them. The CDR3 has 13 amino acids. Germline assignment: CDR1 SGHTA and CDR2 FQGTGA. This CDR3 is CASSPSRAYGYTF. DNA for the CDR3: TGTGCCAGCAGCCCCTCCAGGGCATATGGCTACACCTTC.

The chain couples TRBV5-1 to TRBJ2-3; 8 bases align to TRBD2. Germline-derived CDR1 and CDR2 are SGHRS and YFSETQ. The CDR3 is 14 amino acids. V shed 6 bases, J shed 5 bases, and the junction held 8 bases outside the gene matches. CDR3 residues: CASKKREFGDTQYF. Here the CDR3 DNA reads TGCGCCAGCAAGAAGCGGGAGTTTGGAGATACGCAGTATTTT.

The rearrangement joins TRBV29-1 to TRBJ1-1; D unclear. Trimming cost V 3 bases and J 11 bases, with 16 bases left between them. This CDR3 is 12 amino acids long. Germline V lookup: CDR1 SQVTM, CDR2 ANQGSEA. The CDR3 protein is CSVERLEGRAFF. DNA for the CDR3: TGCAGCGTTGAGAGGCTCGAGGGCCGGGCTTTCTTT.

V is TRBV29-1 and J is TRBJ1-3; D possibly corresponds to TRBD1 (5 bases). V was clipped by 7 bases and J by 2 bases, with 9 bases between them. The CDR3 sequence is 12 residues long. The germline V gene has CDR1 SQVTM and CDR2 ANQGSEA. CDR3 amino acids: CSAGTAGNTIYF. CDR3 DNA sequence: TGCAGCGCAGGGACTGCTGGAAACACCATATATTTT.

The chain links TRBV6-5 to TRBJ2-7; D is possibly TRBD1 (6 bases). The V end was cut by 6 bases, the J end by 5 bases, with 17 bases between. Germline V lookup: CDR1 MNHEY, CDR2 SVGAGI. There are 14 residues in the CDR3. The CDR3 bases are TGTGCCAGCAGCCCCACCTTTGGGGGCCACGAGCAGTACTTC. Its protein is CASSPTFGGHEQYF.

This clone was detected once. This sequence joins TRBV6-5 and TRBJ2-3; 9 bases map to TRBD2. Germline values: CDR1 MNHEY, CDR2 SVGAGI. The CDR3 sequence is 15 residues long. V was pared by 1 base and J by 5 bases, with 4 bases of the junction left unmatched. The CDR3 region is CASSYLASGEDTQYF. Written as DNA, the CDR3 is TGTGCCAGCAGTTACTTGGCTAGCGGGGAAGATACGCAGTATTTT.